Listed here is a single TCR beta chain. The sample is drawn from a study of blood T cell repertoires in COVID-19. Study details: The United States, Italy and Spain provided the acute and convalescent COVID-19 samples. The analysed material was cDNA or gDNA that came from T cells, B-cell-depleted T cells, or PBMCs.

In the source study's methods: Estimates of nucleated cell counts were drawn from the amplification of reference gene primers. This table comes from immunoSEQ multiplex PCR, and its TCRdb copy is limited to in-frame clones, with some not included. D and trimming were read from the DNA, whereas the V and J calls and clone size are those reported in that table. The profile shows about 320,000 clones, roughly 85% of them singletons. The V and J ends lost 5 bases and 0 bases respectively, with 7 bases between them. The CDR3 consists of 13 residues. Germline V gene data show CDR1 as MNHEY and CDR2 as SVGAGI.

The material sequenced was peripheral blood. The chain has TRBV6-5 and TRBJ1-2; D is unclear. The receptor comes from a human donor in a cohort sampled during active COVID-19. The CDR3 loop reads CASSRISNYGYTF. CDR3 in DNA: TGTGCCAGCAGTCGTATCTCTAACTATGGCTACACCTTC.